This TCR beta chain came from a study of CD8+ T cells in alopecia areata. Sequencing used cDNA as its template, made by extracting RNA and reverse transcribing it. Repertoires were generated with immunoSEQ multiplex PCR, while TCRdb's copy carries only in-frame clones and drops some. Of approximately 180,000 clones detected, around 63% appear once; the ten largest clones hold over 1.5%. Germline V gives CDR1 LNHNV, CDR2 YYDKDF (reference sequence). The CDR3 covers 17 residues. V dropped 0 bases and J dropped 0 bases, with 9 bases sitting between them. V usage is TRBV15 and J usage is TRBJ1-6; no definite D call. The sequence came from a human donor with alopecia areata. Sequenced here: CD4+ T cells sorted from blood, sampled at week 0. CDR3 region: CATSRDSASSYNSPLHF. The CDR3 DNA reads TGTGCCACCAGCAGAGATAGTGCGAGCTCCTATAATTCACCCCTCCACTTT.